The T cell receptor (beta chain) described here comes from a study of shared clonotypes between healthy human individuals. As for this clone: The identical CDR3 is also encoded by other nucleotide sequences in the sample.

This table comes from immunoSEQ multiplex PCR, and its TCRdb copy is limited to in-frame clones, with some not included. The sample records about 1.5 million clones, around 97% being singletons. CDR3 length: 12 residues. Germline lookup yields CDR1 SGHAT and CDR2 FQNNGV. V was pared by 5 bases and J by 5 bases, with 9 bases between. Sequencing was carried out using naive CD4+ T cells sorted from blood. The subset was: CD45RA+ positively selected. The receptor was isolated from a man under 40 in good health. The chain recombines TRBV11-2 with TRBJ1-2; D gene unclear. The chain's CDR3 is CASSPDGYGYTF. The CDR3 DNA is TGTGCCAGCAGCCCCGACGGATATGGCTACACCTTC. Using reference TRBV11-2 and TRBJ1-2 for the parts outside the CDR3, the full variable domain is EAGVAQSPRYKIIEKRQSVAFWCNPISGHATLYWYQQILGQGPKLLIQFQNNGVVDDSQLPKDRFSAERLKGVDSTLKIQPAKLEDSAVYLCASSPDGYGYTFGSGTRLTVV.